This T cell receptor (beta chain) was captured in a study of cytomegalovirus exposure and HLA in healthy donors. The CDR3 has 13 amino acids. Germline V CDR1 and CDR2: LNHDA, SQIVND (reference sequence). V lost 4 bases and J lost 2, with 8 bases in between. Both 60 Vbeta primers and 13 Jbeta primers went into the PCR. Some clones are missing from TCRdb's copy, which holds only in-frame ones; the method was immunoSEQ multiplex PCR. The sample has about 150,000 clones; around 75% are singletons. V is TRBV19 and J is TRBJ1-2, with D maybe TRBD1 (6 bases). The receptor's source is a woman younger than 35 in good health and CMV-seronegative. What was sequenced was PBMCs. As DNA, the CDR3 is TGTGCCAGTAGTAAGGGGGGGAACTATGGCTACACCTTC. Translation gives CASSKGGNYGYTF. The full variable domain, with the rest looked up from reference TRBV19 and TRBJ1-2, is DGGITQSPKYLFRKEGQNVTLSCEQNLNHDAMYWYRQDPGQGLRLIYYSQIVNDFQKGDIAEGYSVSREKKESFPLTVTSAQKNPTAFYLCASSKGGNYGYTFGSGTRLTVV.